A single sample is the source of the 20 T cell receptor beta chains below, sequenced in a study of shared clonotypes between healthy human individuals. Profiling relied on immunoSEQ multiplex PCR, and the TCRdb table lists in-frame clones only, not all of them. The sample holds fewer than 700,000 clones, just over 75% seen once. The sequenced sample consisted of PBMCs. The receptors were gathered from a woman aged 40 to 50 in good health. Some clones in this sample may be carry-over from other donors' samples.

The chain combines TRBV14 with TRBJ1-1; D is unresolved. The V and J ends lost 0 bases and 6 bases respectively, with 17 bases between them. This CDR3 is built from 16 residues. The germline gives CDR1 SGHDN, CDR2 FVKESK. DNA for the CDR3: TGTGCCAGCAGCCAAGATCCACAGCGGAGAATACCTGAAGCTTTCTTT. Translating gives CASSQDPQRRIPEAFF.

The rearrangement uses TRBV9 and TRBJ2-7, with TRBD1 matching 8 bases. The ends lost 3 bases at V and 5 bases at J; junction bases unmatched: 10. The germline gives CDR1 SGDLS, CDR2 YYNGEE. CDR3 length: 15 amino acids. The CDR3 region has the DNA TGTGCCAGCAGCGCCAGGACAGGGTTGGACCACGAGCAGTACTTC. Its protein is CASSARTGLDHEQYF.

CDR3 protein: CASSSTGPGEQYF. Here the CDR3 DNA reads TGTGCCAGCAGTTCGACAGGGCCGGGAGAGCAGTACTTC. V and J are TRBV28 and TRBJ2-5, with a tentative D call TRBD1 (7 bases). V dropped 4 bases and J dropped 11 bases, with 17 bases sitting between them. The CDR3 totals 13 residues. Germline lookup yields CDR1 MDHEN and CDR2 SYDVKM.

This clone was detected a few times. The genes are TRBV11-1 and TRBJ1-1, with D perhaps matching TRBD1 (5 bases). The CDR3 loop spans 14 amino acids. Germline assignment: CDR1 SGHAT and CDR2 FQDESV (reference sequence). V was clipped by 5 bases and J by 0 bases, with 10 bases between them. The CDR3 region is CASSETVMNTEAFF. CDR3 in DNA: TGTGCCAGCAGCGAGACAGTCATGAACACTGAAGCTTTCTTT.

The table lists this clone with a few counts. The chain employs TRBV7-9 and TRBJ2-6; possible D gene TRBD2, 6 bases. The CDR3 has 13 residues. CDR1 and CDR2 from the germline V gene are SEHNR and FQNEAQ (reference sequence). The V end was cut by 5 bases, the J end by 12 bases, with 14 bases between. CDR3 DNA sequence: TGTGCCAGCAGCCCAACCGGGAGCACCGTCCTGACTTTC. Amino acid sequence: CASSPTGSTVLTF.

The V gene is TRBV4-3, the J gene TRBJ1-5; 8 positions match TRBD1. The CDR3 sequence is 14 residues long. Trimming took 1 base from V and 4 from J; bases not matched to a gene: 0. From germline, CDR1 is LGHNA and CDR2 YSLEER. CDR3 nucleotide sequence: TGCGCCAGCAGCCAAGGACAGGGGAATCAGCCCCAGCATTTT. Translation: CASSQGQGNQPQHF.

This clone has just a few counts. One junction end does not reproduce the germline sequence, and a read error may be involved. The V and J genes are TRBV11-3 and TRBJ2-7; 7 bases align to TRBD1. This CDR3 has 13 amino acids. Looked up from germline, CDR1 is SGHNT and CDR2 is YENEEA. CDR3: CASSQGQNYEQHF. In DNA form, the CDR3 reads TGTGCCAGCAGCCAGGGACAGAACTACGAGCAGCACTTC.

The chain joins TRBV28 to TRBJ1-1; TRBD1 matches at 8 bases. Per germline, CDR1 MDHEN and CDR2 SYDVKM. V shed 2 bases, J shed 0 bases, and the junction held 8 bases outside the gene matches. This CDR3 is 17 amino acids long. Here the CDR3 DNA reads TGTGCCAGCAGTTTACCGACAGGGGACCCCATGAACACTGAAGCTTTCTTT. It encodes CASSLPTGDPMNTEAFF.

Details on this clone: Different DNA sequences within this sample yield the same CDR3. The chain recombines TRBV18 with TRBJ2-5, with 7 positions matching TRBD2. Germline V lookup: CDR1 KGHSH, CDR2 LQKENI. This CDR3 spans 13 amino acids. J was trimmed by 2 bases and V by 3 bases; bases with no gene match: 0. CDR3 DNA: TGTGCCAGCTCACCGGGAGGGCAAGAGACCCAGTACTTC. Protein sequence: CASSPGGQETQYF.

The chain has TRBV6-5 and TRBJ2-7; 7 bases map to TRBD1. The CDR3 length is 14 residues. Germline CDR1 and CDR2: MNHEY and SVGAGI. The ends lost 1 base at V and 2 bases at J; junction bases unmatched: 2. DNA of the CDR3: TGTGCCAGCAGTTACTGGCAGGGGGCCTACGAGCAGTACTTC. Amino acids: CASSYWQGAYEQYF.

The chain joins TRBV7-2 to TRBJ2-7, with 7 bases identical to TRBD1. Per germline, CDR1 SGHTA and CDR2 FQGNSA. V trimming: 5 bases; J trimming: 0 bases; junction bases outside the gene matches: 4. The CDR3 covers 14 residues. The CDR3 sequence is CASSRGQSSYEQYF. DNA for the CDR3: TGTGCCAGCAGCAGGGGACAGAGCTCCTACGAGCAGTACTTC.

As DNA, the CDR3 is TGTGCCAGCAGTCGGGACCTCACCGGGGAGCTGTTTTTT. It yields the protein CASSRDLTGELFF. V is TRBV6-5 and J is TRBJ2-2; D may correspond to TRBD1 or TRBD2 (5 bases each). CDR3 size: 13 residues. The germline V gene encodes CDR1 MNHEY and CDR2 SVGAGI. The V and J ends lost 5 bases and 4 bases respectively, with 8 bases between them.

The chain has TRBV5-1 and TRBJ1-1; D not resolved. Trimming left V 3 bases short and J 0 bases short, with 12 bases between. Germline CDR1 SGHRS, CDR2 YFSETQ. This CDR3 contains 15 residues. The DNA of the CDR3 is TGCGCCAGCAGCTCCTGGTCCTACATGAACACTGAAGCTTTCTTT. This encodes CASSSWSYMNTEAFF.

The chain has TRBV7-9 and TRBJ2-3, with a possible D match to TRBD1 (6 bases). Germline values: CDR1 SEHNR, CDR2 FQNEAQ (reference sequence). The ends were cut back, 3 bases at V and 6 bases at J, with 13 bases in the middle. This CDR3 has 14 residues. CDR3 amino acids: CASSFGRTEDTQYF. The CDR3 bases are TGTGCCAGCAGCTTCGGAAGGACAGAGGATACGCAGTATTTT.

This clone was detected a few times. The chain carries TRBV5-1 and TRBJ2-1; no clear D gene. The CDR3 covers 15 residues. Deletions cut 0 bases from V and 2 bases from J, with 9 bases between. In germline, CDR1 is SGHRS, CDR2 YFSETQ. CDR3 nucleotides: TGCGCCAGCAGCTTGGCCGCAGCAACCTACAATGAGCAGTTCTTC. Amino acid sequence: CASSLAAATYNEQFF.

This sequence joins TRBV7-9 and TRBJ2-2; TRBD2 matches 10 bases. The germline V gene encodes CDR1 SEHNR and CDR2 FQNEAQ (reference sequence). The CDR3 sequence is 16 residues long. Trimming at V came to 5 bases and at J to 0 bases, leaving 3 bases not matched to a gene. CDR3 DNA: TGTGCCAGCAGCAGGGGACTAGCGACGAACACCGGGGAGCTGTTTTTT. The encoded protein is CASSRGLATNTGELFF.

This clone was counted between two and nine times. This chain uses TRBV7-2 with TRBJ1-2, with D unclear. V lost 5 bases and J lost 0, with 7 bases in between. There are 13 residues in the CDR3. Germline values: CDR1 SGHTA, CDR2 FQGNSA. DNA of the CDR3: TGTGCCAGCAGCGTCGGGGCTAACTATGGCTACACCTTC. Residues: CASSVGANYGYTF.

This rearrangement joins TRBV7-2 to TRBJ2-1; no clear D gene. Trimming left V 1 base short and J 12 bases short, with 16 bases between. Germline V gene lookup returns CDR1 SGHTA and CDR2 FQGNSA. CDR3 length: 14 amino acids. Written as DNA, the CDR3 is TGTGCCAGCAGCTTAGAGGTCAATAGAATCGTGCAGTTCTTC. Protein: CASSLEVNRIVQFF.

The chain carries TRBV4-2 and TRBJ2-6; D is undetermined. The CDR3 is 16 residues long. V was clipped by 0 bases and J by 0 bases, with 6 bases between them. The V gene's germline CDR1 is LGHNA and CDR2 YNFKEQ. CDR3 nucleotides: TGTGCCAGCAGCCAAGACGTCGGCTCTGGGGCCAACGTCCTGACTTTC. Translating gives CASSQDVGSGANVLTF.

This sequence joins TRBV28 and TRBJ2-3; 10 bases are shared with TRBD2. V was pared by 6 bases and J by 3 bases, with 6 bases of the junction left unmatched. Germline CDR1 is MDHEN and CDR2 is SYDVKM. This CDR3 has 15 residues. CDR3 nucleotides: TGTGCCAGCAGCCGGAGCGGGAGGGTGACAGATACGCAGTATTTT. This translates into CASSRSGRVTDTQYF.